The 17 T cell receptor beta chains below all came from one sample that was sequenced in a study of cytomegalovirus exposure and HLA in healthy donors. The PCR ran on 60 Vbeta and 13 Jbeta primers. Measured with immunoSEQ multiplex PCR; TCRdb has only the in-frame clones, and not every one. Found here are around 91,000 clones, around 84% of them singletons; the top ten hold 4.6%. Sequencing was performed on PBMCs. These receptors were taken from a woman in her forties in good health and CMV-seropositive.

This clone was picked up a small number of times. The V and J genes are TRBV6-6 and TRBJ2-1; 10 bases are a match to TRBD1. Germline assignment: CDR1 MNHNY and CDR2 SVGAGI (reference sequence). With V trimmed by 5 bases and J by 6 bases, 7 bases remained unmatched. The CDR3 has 15 amino acids. CDR3 in DNA: TGTGCCAGCAGTCCACCGGGACAGGGGCGCAATGAGCAGTTCTTC. Encoded protein: CASSPPGQGRNEQFF.

The chain couples TRBV5-1 to TRBJ2-7; possible D gene TRBD2, 6 bases. This CDR3 region has 15 residues. CDR1 is SGHRS and CDR2 is YFSETQ in the germline V gene. V lost 0 bases and J lost 5, with 15 bases in between. CDR3: CASSLGGRESDEQYF. As DNA, the CDR3 is TGCGCCAGCAGCTTGGGAGGTCGGGAGTCCGACGAGCAGTACTTC.

Concerning this clone itself: Compared with germline, one end of the junction differs, possibly owing to a read error. This rearrangement joins TRBV7-9 to TRBJ2-1; 9 nucleotides match TRBD1. Per the germline V gene, CDR1 is SEHNR and CDR2 is FQNEAQ (reference sequence). The CDR3 totals 15 residues. CDR3 in DNA: TGTTCCAGCAGTTCGACAGGGGGTCCCTACAATGAGCAGTTCTTC. Its protein product is CSSSSTGGPYNEQFF.

V gene TRBV29-1 combines with J gene TRBJ2-3, with D perhaps matching TRBD1 (6 bases). The length of the CDR3 is 13 residues. CDR1 is SQVTM, CDR2 ANQGSEA, per germline. CDR3 coding DNA: TGCACTAGCCAGGGGTGGGACACAGATACGCAGTATTTT. Translating gives CTSQGWDTDTQYF.

The rearrangement joins TRBV5-1 to TRBJ2-2; a weak D match, TRBD1 (6 bases). V was pared by 0 bases and J by 3 bases, with 9 bases between. This CDR3 region has 15 residues. Germline loops: CDR1 SGHRS, CDR2 YFSETQ. The CDR3 loop reads CASSLEGVDTGELFF. The CDR3 DNA reads as TGCGCCAGCAGCTTGGAGGGGGTGGACACCGGGGAGCTGTTTTTT.

This chain joins TRBV7-2 and TRBJ2-1; D call uncertain. The germline V gene encodes CDR1 SGHTA and CDR2 FQGNSA. This CDR3 comprises 16 residues. The V gene lost 1 base and the J gene lost 6 bases, with 16 bases spanning the gap. CDR3 DNA: TGTGCCAGCAGCTTAGGTGGCCCACTAACCCTCAATGAGCAGTTCTTC. Residues: CASSLGGPLTLNEQFF.

The chain links TRBV13 to TRBJ2-5; 11 nucleotides line up with TRBD2. The J call is doubtful: the DNA matches TRBJ2-7 better. The germline CDR1 and CDR2 sequences are PRHDT and FYEKMQ (reference sequence). The CDR3 has 18 residues. The CDR3 nucleotides read TGTGCCAGCAGCGTCTTCCCCCCCCTAGCGGGAGGAATGCACGAGCAGTACTTC. Residues: CASSVFPPLAGGMHEQYF.

This chain links TRBV18 with TRBJ2-3; 10 bases agree with TRBD2. The CDR3 consists of 18 residues. The ends lost 2 bases at V and 0 bases at J; junction bases unmatched: 8. Germline V gene data show CDR1 as KGHSH and CDR2 as LQKENI. CDR3 sequence: CASSPELAGISSTDTQYF. CDR3 nucleotides: TGTGCCAGCTCACCAGAACTAGCGGGAATTTCTAGCACAGATACGCAGTATTTT.

V is TRBV7-3 and J is TRBJ2-5, with 9 nucleotides matching TRBD1. Germline V lookup: CDR1 SGHTA, CDR2 FQGTGA. This CDR3 spans 13 amino acids. Trimming cost V 4 bases and J 5 bases; bases outside gene matches: 2. CDR3 loop: CASSYGQGETQYF. CDR3 DNA: TGTGCCAGCAGCTATGGACAGGGGGAGACCCAGTACTTC.

The chain employs TRBV7-2 and TRBJ2-4; 8 nucleotides line up with TRBD2. CDR1 and CDR2 (germline): SGHTA, FQGNSA. CDR3 length equals 16 residues. V was clipped by 5 bases and J by 5 bases; unmatched bases: 11. CDR3 coding DNA: TGTGCCAGCAGCCCAGGAGCGGGGGCCGGAGAAAACATTCAGTACTTC. The encoded protein is CASSPGAGAGENIQYF.

The sample holds a few counts of this clone. This sequence joins TRBV18 and TRBJ1-2, with 7 bases aligning to TRBD1. The CDR3 extends over 15 amino acids. Germline CDR1 KGHSH, CDR2 LQKENI. V was pared by 4 bases and J by 1 base, with 6 bases of the junction left unmatched. The CDR3 loop reads CASSQTGDLNYGYTF. The CDR3 DNA is TGTGCCAGCTCACAAACAGGGGATCTTAACTATGGCTACACCTTC.

V and J are TRBV19 and TRBJ1-2; no clear D gene. This CDR3 comprises 13 residues. In germline, CDR1 is LNHDA, CDR2 SQIVND (reference sequence). V was trimmed by 5 bases and J by 1 base, leaving 8 bases between them. CDR3 amino acids: CASSLQNNYGYTF. CDR3 DNA sequence: TGTGCCAGTAGTCTCCAGAATAACTATGGCTACACCTTC.

The rearrangement uses TRBV19 and TRBJ2-1; 10 positions agree with TRBD1. This CDR3 has 16 residues. The junction had 11 bases not matched to a gene; V was cut back by 5 bases and J by 7 bases. Looked up from germline, CDR1 is LNHDA and CDR2 is SQIVND (reference sequence). CDR3 amino acids: CASSVTRGTGVNEQFF. In nucleotides, the CDR3 is TGTGCCAGTAGTGTCACCCGGGGGACAGGGGTGAATGAGCAGTTCTTC. Looking up the rest from reference TRBV19 and TRBJ2-1 gives the full variable domain: DGGITQSPKYLFRKEGQNVTLSCEQNLNHDAMYWYRQDPGQGLRLIYYSQIVNDFQKGDIAEGYSVSREKKESFPLTVTSAQKNPTAFYLCASSVTRGTGVNEQFFGPGTRLTVL.

The chain is built from TRBV18 and TRBJ2-3; 15 bases line up with TRBD2. Germline CDR1 KGHSH, CDR2 LQKENI. This CDR3 spans 16 amino acids. V lost 3 bases and J lost 3; bases outside the gene matches: 1. The CDR3 DNA is TGTGCCAGCTCACCGGGACTAGCGGGAGGTACAGATACGCAGTATTTT. As protein: CASSPGLAGGTDTQYF.

Only a few counts were recorded for this clone. Different DNA sequences within this sample yield the same CDR3. The genes are TRBV14 and TRBJ2-3, with 7 bases identical to TRBD1. With 0 bases clipped from V and 4 bases from J, the junction kept 7 bases outside the gene matches. This CDR3 is 16 amino acids long. Germline V gene sequence: CDR1 SGHDN, CDR2 FVKESK. CDR3 coding DNA: TGTGCCAGCAGCCAAGATCTTAAGAGGGGGCCAGATACGCAGTATTTT. Translated: CASSQDLKRGPDTQYF.

The chain has TRBV4-2 and TRBJ1-5; TRBD1 aligns across 10 bases. Unmatched junction bases numbered 5, after V lost 0 bases and J lost 9 bases. Germline V gene lookup returns CDR1 LGHNA and CDR2 YNFKEQ. CDR3 length: 15 amino acids. CDR3 in DNA: TGTGCCAGCAGCCAAGAAAGGACAGGGGGTTGGCCCCAGCATTTT. Translation: CASSQERTGGWPQHF.

This clone was recorded a few times. The V call is TRBV6-5, the J call TRBJ2-3; D gene ambiguous. The germline gives CDR1 MNHEY, CDR2 SVGAGI. The CDR3 totals 15 residues. V lost 0 bases, J lost 0 bases, and 7 bases lay in between. This CDR3 reads CASSYSADSTDTQYF. The CDR3 DNA reads TGTGCCAGCAGTTACTCGGCAGATAGCACAGATACGCAGTATTTT.